This T cell receptor beta chain was profiled in a study of cytomegalovirus exposure and HLA in healthy donors. The study, taken as a whole, reports: Under in vitro conditions, a few CMV-associated chains were confirmed as specific for CMV antigens.

A roughly 120-subject validation cohort, separate from the 666-subject first cohort, supplied the donors. Using immunoSEQ multiplex PCR, the repertoire was profiled, and TCRdb retains in-frame clones only, with some absent. The data contain 170,000 or so clones, 65% to 85% of them singletons. Trimming took off 3 bases at V and 0 bases at J, with 6 bases between the two ends. The CDR3 has 14 residues. The V gene's germline CDR1 is KGHSH and CDR2 LQKENI. With respect to this clone: The antigen is undetermined. The same CDR3 arises from other DNA sequences in this sample as well.

This chain joins TRBV18 and TRBJ1-5; D remains ambiguous. Sequencing was performed on PBMCs. The sequence came from a young woman in good health and CMV-seropositive. The CDR3 DNA reads as TGTGCCAGCTCACCGGGAGGTAGCAATCAGCCCCAGCATTTT. Its protein is CASSPGGSNQPQHF.